The 9 T cell receptor beta chains below were found in one sample sequenced in a study of T cell repertoires in cytomegalovirus infection (dated by TCRdb to between 2018 and 2021). The reads were generated on an Illumina HiSeq 1500. Using fastp trimming at Q25 and MiXCR clonotype assembly, TCRdb reanalyzed the public sequencing data and kept in-frame beta chains. When rows share a CDR3 protein, they turn into one entry using the most common DNA and genes. For this sample there are fewer than 85,000 distinct CDR3 sequences; about 4% appear just once. The ten top clones hold around a fifth of the sample. Input material: PBMCs. These receptors were taken from a human donor in good health (CMV status not recorded). Some clones in this sample may be carry-over from other donors' samples.

This clonotype has a count of ten or more. The chain joins TRBV7-2 to TRBJ2-7; maybe TRBD1 (7 bases). The CDR3 totals 14 residues. The V and J ends lost 5 bases and 2 bases respectively, with 13 bases between them. Germline CDR1 and CDR2: SGHTA and FQGNSA. The CDR3 region is CASSPGGTAYEQYF. Written as DNA, the CDR3 is TGTGCCAGCAGCCCCGGAGGGACAGCCTACGAGCAGTACTTC.

This clonotype has ten or more counts. The chain employs TRBV7-3 and TRBJ2-1; no clear D gene. The ends were cut back, 4 bases at V and 5 bases at J, with 9 bases in the middle. This CDR3 is 13 amino acids long. The V gene's germline CDR1 is SGHTA and CDR2 FQGTGA. The DNA of the CDR3 is TGTGCCAGCAGCTCCCCCCGCGACAATGAGCAGTTCTTC. This translates into CASSSPRDNEQFF.

This clonotype was counted ten times or more. This sequence joins TRBV4-3 and TRBJ2-7; 9 bases match TRBD2. With V trimmed by 0 bases and J by 0 bases, 6 bases remained unmatched. Looked up from germline, CDR1 is LGHNA and CDR2 is YSLEER. The length of the CDR3 is 17 residues. CDR3: CASSQETRTSDSYEQYF. The CDR3, as DNA: TGCGCCAGCAGCCAAGAAACCCGGACTAGCGACTCCTACGAGCAGTACTTC.

This clonotype was counted many times. The CDR3 loop is CASSLALLAGGSKNIQYF. CDR3 DNA: TGTGCCAGCAGCTTAGCGCTTTTAGCGGGAGGTTCCAAAAACATTCAGTACTTC. The rearrangement links TRBV7-2 to TRBJ2-4; 10 bases are shared with TRBD2. Germline V gene sequence: CDR1 SGHTA, CDR2 FQGNSA. The CDR3 has 18 residues. With 0 bases clipped from V and 2 bases from J, the junction kept 7 bases outside the gene matches. The variable domain in full, with the rest retrieved from reference TRBV7-2 and TRBJ2-4, is GAGVSQSPSNKVTEKGKDVELRCDPISGHTALYWYRQSLGQGLEFLIYFQGNSAPDKSGLPSDRFSAERTGGSVSTLTIQRTQQEDSAVYLCASSLALLAGGSKNIQYFGAGTRLSVL.

Ten or more counts support this clonotype. Mismatch with germline at one junction end may stem from a read error. V is TRBV7-4 and J is TRBJ1-1; D possibly corresponds to TRBD1 (6 bases). The CDR3 extends over 9 amino acids. Germline lookup yields CDR1 SGHVT and CDR2 SQSDAQ. CDR3: CASSIGQIF. CDR3 in DNA: TGTGCCAGCAGCATCGGACAGATCTTT.

This clonotype has a count of ten or more. The rearrangement links TRBV7-2 to TRBJ2-7, with 11 bases lining up with TRBD2. V lost 1 base to trimming and J lost 6 bases; unmatched junction nucleotides: 5. The CDR3 runs to 15 residues. Germline assignment: CDR1 SGHTA and CDR2 FQGNSA. This CDR3 is CASSLDSGRVLEQYF. The CDR3, as DNA: TGTGCCAGCAGCTTAGATAGCGGGAGGGTCCTCGAGCAGTACTTC.

This clonotype was seen at least ten times. The chain employs TRBV18 and TRBJ2-5; 7 bases map to TRBD1. Trimming took 2 bases from V and 5 from J; bases not matched to a gene: 8. Germline V gives CDR1 KGHSH, CDR2 LQKENI. This CDR3 is 15 amino acids long. CDR3 protein: CASSPKHRGGETQYF. For the CDR3, the DNA is TGTGCCAGCTCACCAAAACACAGGGGCGGCGAGACCCAGTACTTC.

This clonotype was counted ten times or more. The chain is built from TRBV7-8 and TRBJ1-1, with D unclear. Deletions cut 0 bases from V and 0 bases from J, with 11 bases between. The length of the CDR3 is 16 residues. Germline V gene lookup returns CDR1 SGHVS and CDR2 FQNEAQ. The chain's CDR3 is CASSLAWALMNTEAFF. CDR3 bases: TGTGCCAGCAGCTTAGCGTGGGCCCTGATGAACACTGAAGCTTTCTTT.

There are many counts of this clonotype. V is TRBV7-6 and J is TRBJ1-2, with 9 nucleotides matching TRBD1. The CDR3 runs 17 residues. Germline loops: CDR1 SGHVS, CDR2 FNYEAQ. Losses at the gene ends were 0 bases for V and 8 bases for J; bases not matched to a gene: 13. This CDR3 reads CASSLASGQGISGGYTF. The CDR3 DNA is TGTGCCAGCAGCTTAGCGTCTGGACAGGGGATCTCCGGGGGCTACACCTTC. The full variable domain, rest sourced from reference TRBV7-6 and TRBJ1-2, is GAGVSQSPRYKVTKRGQDVALRCDPISGHVSLYWYRQALGQGPEFLTYFNYEAQQDKSGLPNDRFSAERPEGSISTLTIQRTEQRDSAMYRCASSLASGQGISGGYTFGSGTRLTVV.